Detailed here is one TCR beta chain. What this receptor recognizes is not known. No base qualities exist here, and no much larger clone lies one base off it. Relative to germline, V is 2 bases shorter and J is 5 bases shorter, with 10 bases between their ends. The CDR3 has 14 amino acids, counting the end cysteine and phenylalanine. Only the CDR3 DNA stays, 42 bases, in frame from base 1. CDR1 MNHEY and CDR2 SVGEGT are derived from the germline V gene. The collaborating institutions used their own protocols to collect whole blood in K2EDTA tubes. Collaborator samples were shipped for TCRbeta analysis as frozen whole blood, isolated PBMCs, or DNA extracted from either sample type. This specimen belongs to a study of blood T cell repertoires in COVID-19 (TCRdb year 2020). Describing the broader study: Samples from collaborators originated in the United States, Italy and Spain and spanned both the acute and convalescent phases of COVID-19. The prospective study material was composed of cDNA or gDNA derived from T cells, B-cell-depleted T cells, or PBMCs. Subjects who had been exposed to COVID-19, were actively infected with it, or had recovered from it provided the deeply sampled blood TCRbeta repertoires that made up the dataset. The repertoires were released in a freely available public database intended as a resource for research on the immune response to SARS-CoV-2. Samples were obtained from the ongoing ImmuneRACE study (first 160 participants) and from 1,254 subjects provided by 6 global collaborators. The sample metadata nearly always contained a de-identified subject ID, COVID-19 status, age in years and sex. Where available, HLA class I and class II types were taken from metadata supplied by the sample provider and were not determined by assay-based typing. Overall study results and their limits: Clinical and demographic metadata were provided uncurated, with the amount varying by source and participant.

TCRbeta CDR3 regions were amplified from genomic DNA using the immunoSEQ Assay, a bias-controlled multiplex PCR. From the authors' description of their analysis: Nucleated cell counts per sample were estimated from amplification of reference gene primers within the assay. To quantify the absolute abundance of each unique TCRbeta CDR3 rearrangement, sequence reads were collapsed and filtered. For each sample, productive Simpson clonality was calculated by taking the square root of Simpson's diversity index across productive rearrangements. TCRdb took over this immuneACCESS table, retaining in-frame rearrangements with V and J assigned. Such tables are incomplete; in checked studies, under half of the missing clones stem from an unresolved V gene, and the remainder is unexplained. The V and J calls and clone size were taken over from that table, and D and trimming were inferred from the DNA. The sample table lists under 250,000 clones, 70% to 90% of them with a count of one. The ten largest account for more than 6% of the sample.

The chain was built from TRBV6-2 or TRBV6-3 and TRBJ1-5, with no reliable assignment of the D segment. What was sequenced was peripheral blood. The receptor was derived from a woman aged 55-70 years with active or convalescent COVID-19. The CDR3 protein is CASSYETKDQPQHF. The DNA reads TGTGCCAGCAGTTACGAGACAAAAGATCAGCCCCAGCATTTT.